This passage covers 5 T cell receptor beta chains from one sample sequenced in a study of blood T cell repertoires in COVID-19. Assay: immunoSEQ multiplex PCR; the TCRdb copy retains only in-frame clones and omits some. The repertoire holds about 50,000 clones, with about four fifths as singletons. Input material: peripheral blood. All receptors derive from an elderly woman with COVID-19, enrolled during active disease.

The sample holds a few counts of this clone. V is TRBV7-6 and J is TRBJ2-2; 7 bases fit TRBD1. The CDR3 runs 16 residues. CDR1 is SGHVS, CDR2 FNYEAQ, per germline. V was pared by 2 bases and J by 1 base, with 4 bases of the junction left unmatched. CDR3 DNA: TGTGCCAGCAGCTTATGGCGGACAGGGAACACCGGGGAGCTGTTTTTT. It specifies CASSLWRTGNTGELFF.

The chain is built from TRBV30 and TRBJ2-2; 10 nucleotides line up with TRBD2. CDR1 and CDR2 (germline): GTSNPN, SVGIG (reference sequence). There are 14 residues in the CDR3. Trimming cost V 4 bases and J 6 bases; bases outside gene matches: 5. CDR3 protein: CAWMSGRAAGELFF. DNA for the CDR3: TGTGCCTGGATGAGCGGGAGGGCCGCCGGGGAGCTGTTTTTT.

The J gene is TRBJ2-3, the V gene TRBV11-2; D is ambiguous. The CDR3 contains 12 residues. The V gene lost 1 base and the J gene lost 4 bases, with 3 bases spanning the gap. Looked up from germline, CDR1 is SGHAT and CDR2 is FQNNGV. DNA for the CDR3: TGTGCCAGCAGCTTAGTATCAGATACGCAGTATTTT. Amino acid sequence: CASSLVSDTQYF.

This chain joins TRBV10-3 and TRBJ2-3, with TRBD2 identical over 9 bases. The germline CDR1 and CDR2 sequences are ENHRY and SYGVKD. V shed 3 bases, J shed 4 bases, and the junction held 14 bases outside the gene matches. This CDR3 has 18 amino acids. The CDR3 sequence is CAISDNFGTSRRADTQYF. The CDR3 DNA sequence: TGTGCCATCAGTGACAATTTCGGGACTAGCCGGCGGGCAGATACGCAGTATTTT.

The V and J genes are TRBV9 and TRBJ2-1; 9 nucleotides line up with TRBD2. Losses at the gene ends were 3 bases for V and 0 bases for J; bases not matched to a gene: 7. In germline, CDR1 is SGDLS, CDR2 YYNGEE. The CDR3 totals 17 residues. In nucleotides, the CDR3 is TGTGCCAGCAGCGCCCGACTAGCGGATAGCTCCTACAATGAGCAGTTCTTC. Amino acids: CASSARLADSSYNEQFF.